These 28 T cell receptor beta chains came from one sample sequenced in a study of radiotherapy plus CTLA-4 blockade in lung cancer. Profiled with immunoSEQ multiplex PCR; TCRdb holds only in-frame clones, not every one. The sample shows roughly 120,000 clones, nearly 80% of them seen only once. The material was peripheral blood, obtained from a patient treated with radiotherapy plus ipilimumab. The origin of the receptors is a human donor with non-small cell lung cancer who had a partial response to radiotherapy plus ipilimumab.

The genes are TRBV6-4 and TRBJ1-2, with TRBD1 matching over 7 bases. The V gene's germline CDR1 is MRHNA and CDR2 SNTAGT. Unmatched junction bases numbered 7, after V lost 5 bases and J lost 7 bases. The CDR3 is 13 amino acids. The CDR3 sequence: CASSPTGEGGYTF. The CDR3 coding sequence is TGTGCCAGCAGTCCCACAGGGGAAGGTGGCTACACCTTC.

This chain connects TRBV2 to TRBJ1-5, with D perhaps matching TRBD1 (6 bases). This CDR3 comprises 15 residues. Germline CDR1 is SNHLY and CDR2 is FYNNEI. V lost 2 bases to trimming and J lost 0 bases, with 8 bases between them. The CDR3 reads CASSELQGSNQPQHF. Here the CDR3 DNA reads TGTGCCAGCAGTGAATTACAGGGTAGCAATCAGCCCCAGCATTTT.

V gene TRBV5-4 combines with J gene TRBJ2-7; unclear D gene. This CDR3 contains 12 residues. The germline gives CDR1 SGHNT, CDR2 YYREEE (reference sequence). The V gene lost 3 bases and the J gene lost 3 bases, with 7 bases spanning the gap. DNA of the CDR3: TGTGCCAGCAGCTCTTCTCGCTACGAGCAGTACTTC. This codes for CASSSSRYEQYF.

The chain employs TRBV2 and TRBJ2-7; 8 positions agree with TRBD1. Trimming removed 7 bases from V and 6 bases from J; junction bases left unmatched: 11. CDR3 length equals 14 residues. The germline gives CDR1 SNHLY, CDR2 FYNNEI. CDR3 sequence (DNA): TGTGCCAGCAATCACCGGGACAGGCCTAGCGAGCAGTACTTC. Amino acids: CASNHRDRPSEQYF.

J is TRBJ2-7 and V is TRBV7-2, with TRBD2 matching 10 bases. V lost 5 bases, J lost 3 bases, and 7 bases stayed unmatched. Germline CDR1 and CDR2: SGHTA and FQGNSA. The CDR3 runs 15 residues. The DNA of the CDR3 is TGTGCCAGCAGCCCGGGTGGACTAGCGGACTACGAGCAGTACGTC. Residues: CASSPGGLADYEQYV.

This chain connects TRBV28 to TRBJ2-7; TRBD2 might be the D (6 bases). V was shortened by 8 bases and J by 1 base, with 15 bases between the two germline ends. The CDR3 has 14 residues. CDR1 is MDHEN and CDR2 is SYDVKM in the germline V gene. This CDR3 is CASRPSGLSYEQYF. CDR3 bases: TGTGCCAGCCGACCTTCGGGACTTTCCTACGAGCAGTACTTC.

This chain links TRBV30 with TRBJ2-5; 8 bases fit TRBD1. The J call may be mistaken, given a closer DNA end match to TRBJ2-7. Germline values: CDR1 GTSNPN, CDR2 SVGIG (reference sequence). The CDR3 has 14 residues. The CDR3 loop reads CAWSAGTGDYEQYF. Here the CDR3 DNA reads TGTGCCTGGAGCGCCGGGACAGGAGACTACGAGCAGTACTTC.

This chain uses TRBV30 with TRBJ1-4; a possible D gene is TRBD1 (6 bases). Between the trimmed V and J ends, which lost 0 bases and 2 bases, there was a span of 16 bases. CDR1 and CDR2 from the germline V gene are GTSNPN and SVGIG (reference sequence). CDR3 length equals 17 residues. The CDR3 loop is CAWSVGLVTGTNEKLFF. As DNA, the CDR3 is TGTGCCTGGAGTGTAGGATTGGTCACAGGGACTAATGAAAAACTGTTTTTT. The full variable domain, with the rest looked up from reference TRBV30 and TRBJ1-4, is SQTIHQWPATLVQPVGSPLSLECTVEGTSNPNLYWYRQAAGRGLQLLFYSVGIGQISSEVPQNLSASRPQDRQFILSSKKLLLSDSGFYLCAWSVGLVTGTNEKLFFGSGTQLSVL.

The chain uses TRBV6-1 and TRBJ2-7; maybe TRBD1 (6 bases). Trimming removed 6 bases at V and 6 bases at J, with 15 bases between. CDR3 size: 13 residues. CDR1 and CDR2 (germline): MNHNS, SASEGT. Here the CDR3 reads CASSVGLRGEQYF. CDR3 bases: TGTGCCAGCAGCGTAGGACTCAGGGGCGAGCAGTACTTC.

The V and J genes are TRBV6-1 and TRBJ1-5; possible D gene TRBD1, 5 bases. CDR1 is MNHNS and CDR2 is SASEGT in the germline V gene. The ends were cut back, 4 bases at V and 13 bases at J, with 17 bases in the middle. The CDR3 has 13 residues. The CDR3 DNA reads as TGTGCCAGCAGTGGTCGGTTGGCGGGACCTCAGCATTTT. The encoded protein is CASSGRLAGPQHF.

The chain carries TRBV10-3 and TRBJ2-1, with D possibly matching TRBD2 (5 bases). CDR1 is ENHRY, CDR2 SYGVKD, per germline. With 7 bases removed from V and 9 bases from J, the gap between germline ends came to 22 bases. The CDR3 contains 15 residues. The CDR3 loop is CAIKTTTNLRSEQFF. CDR3 sequence (DNA): TGTGCCATCAAAACTACGACTAATCTCAGGAGTGAGCAGTTCTTC.

The chain links TRBV6-5 to TRBJ1-1, with 9 bases aligning to TRBD1. After removal of 11 bases from V and 3 bases from J, the junction contained 7 bases not matched to a gene. This CDR3 has 13 residues. Germline-derived CDR1 and CDR2 are MNHEY and SVGAGI. The CDR3 loop reads CAGATGGHTEAFF. CDR3 DNA sequence: TGTGCCGGAGCCACAGGGGGCCACACTGAAGCTTTCTTT.

The chain is built from TRBV6-6 and TRBJ1-1, with 7 bases matching TRBD1. The V and J ends lost 5 bases and 0 bases, in that order; junction bases with no gene match: 6. CDR1 is MNHNY and CDR2 is SVGAGI in the germline V gene (reference sequence). The CDR3 has 15 residues. The CDR3 loop reads CASSNRQGMNTEAFF. The CDR3 DNA is TGTGCCAGCAGTAACCGACAGGGTATGAACACTGAAGCTTTCTTT.

The genes are TRBV28 and TRBJ1-2; D is uncertain. This CDR3 has 13 amino acids. Germline values: CDR1 MDHEN, CDR2 SYDVKM. V gave up 7 bases and J gave up 6 bases, with 15 bases separating them. The DNA for the CDR3 is TGTGCCAGCAATGTTCTAAGCAACCATGGCTACACCTTC. Translating gives CASNVLSNHGYTF.

The chain combines TRBV2 with TRBJ2-7, with D perhaps TRBD2 (5 bases). Per the germline V gene, CDR1 is SNHLY and CDR2 is FYNNEI. Trimming pared 3 bases from V and 4 bases from J, leaving 7 bases between. The CDR3 runs 12 residues. CDR3 loop: CASSEGGYEQYV. CDR3 coding DNA: TGTGCCAGCAGTGAGGGCGGGTACGAGCAGTACGTC.

There are a few counts of this clone. The V call is TRBV6-1, the J call TRBJ1-3; TRBD1 might be the D (5 bases). CDR1 and CDR2 (germline): MNHNS, SASEGT. The CDR3 contains 13 residues. V dropped 8 bases and J dropped 0 bases, with 8 bases sitting between them. CDR3 nucleotides: TGTGCCAGCTCACAGGTCTCTGGAAACACCATATATTTT. This sequence encodes CASSQVSGNTIYF.

This clone occurred a few times. This CDR3 reads CASRSTGGNEKLFF. The CDR3 nucleotides read TGTGCCAGCAGGTCGACAGGAGGTAATGAAAAACTGTTTTTT. The chain is built from TRBV28 and TRBJ1-4, with TRBD1 as a possible D gene (6 bases). The CDR3 is 14 residues long. Trimming stripped 6 bases from V and 4 bases from J, with 12 bases between. CDR1 is MDHEN, CDR2 SYDVKM, per germline. Drawing the rest from reference TRBV28 and TRBJ1-4, the complete variable domain is DVKVTQSSRYLVKRTGEKVFLECVQDMDHENMFWYRQDPGLGLRLIYFSYDVKMKEKGDIPEGYSVSREKKERFSLILESASTNQTSMYLCASRSTGGNEKLFFGSGTQLSVL.

This chain links TRBV18 with TRBJ2-3; 10 nucleotides match TRBD1. V was clipped by 6 bases and J by 2 bases; unmatched bases: 11. Germline V lookup: CDR1 KGHSH, CDR2 LQKENI. The CDR3 spans 17 residues. The CDR3 bases are TGTGCCAGCTCCTCCACCGGGACAGGGGCCGTCACAGATACGCAGTATTTT. Protein sequence: CASSSTGTGAVTDTQYF. Full variable domain (rest looked up from reference TRBV18 and TRBJ2-3): NAGVMQNPRHLVRRRGQEARLRCSPMKGHSHVYWYRQLPEEGLKFMVYLQKENIIDESGMPKERFSAEFPKEGPSILRIQQVVRGDSAAYFCASSSTGTGAVTDTQYFGPGTRLTVL.

The genes are TRBV10-3 and TRBJ1-1, with D maybe TRBD1 (5 bases). The CDR3 is made up of 11 amino acids. Germline CDR1 ENHRY, CDR2 SYGVKD. DNA for the CDR3: TGTGGGACAAGGCAAAACACTGAAGCTTTCTTT. As protein: CGTRQNTEAFF.

CDR3 loop: CASKRPEDTEAFF. The CDR3 DNA reads as TGTGCCAGCAAACGACCCGAGGACACTGAAGCTTTCTTT. The V call is TRBV6-5, the J call TRBJ1-1; D not certain. Germline assignment: CDR1 MNHEY and CDR2 SVGAGI. V was shortened by 7 bases and J by 3 bases, with 12 bases between the two germline ends. CDR3 length: 13 residues.

This chain links TRBV5-1 with TRBJ2-1; 10 positions agree with TRBD2. The CDR3 length is 15 residues. V shed 4 bases, J shed 6 bases, and the junction held 7 bases outside the gene matches. The germline V gene has CDR1 SGHRS and CDR2 YFSETQ. The DNA of the CDR3 is TGCGCCAGCAGCCCGGGACTAGCGATCTCCAATGAGCAGTTCTTC. Protein product: CASSPGLAISNEQFF.

The chain couples TRBV7-2 to TRBJ2-5; TRBD1 matches at 8 bases. Trimming took 4 bases from V and 5 from J; bases not matched to a gene: 3. This CDR3 has 13 amino acids. Germline lookup yields CDR1 SGHTA and CDR2 FQGNSA. The CDR3, as DNA: TGTGCCAGCAGCTCCAGGGGGCCGGAGACCCAGTACTTC. Its protein product is CASSSRGPETQYF.

CDR3 in amino acids: CASSQFKTEPSYEQYF. The CDR3 DNA is TGTGCCAGCAGCCAATTTAAGACAGAACCCTCCTACGAGCAGTACTTC. This chain connects TRBV14 to TRBJ2-7, with D possibly being TRBD1 (5 bases). V was clipped by 2 bases and J by 0 bases, with 14 bases between them. The CDR3 has 16 amino acids. Germline values: CDR1 SGHDN, CDR2 FVKESK. The variable domain in full, completed from reference TRBV14 and TRBJ2-7, reads EAGVTQFPSHSVIEKGQTVTLRCDPISGHDNLYWYRRVMGKEIKFLLHFVKESKQDESGMPNNRFLAERTGGTYSTLKVQPAELEDSGVYFCASSQFKTEPSYEQYFGPGTRLTVT.

The gene calls are TRBV28 and TRBJ1-1; 9 bases align to TRBD1. J gave up 4 bases and V 5 bases, and 8 bases lay outside the gene matches. Germline-derived CDR1 and CDR2 are MDHEN and SYDVKM. The CDR3 loop spans 15 amino acids. DNA for the CDR3: TGTGCCAGCAGTAGCGGGACAGGGAGGAGCACTGAAGCTTTCTTT. This encodes CASSSGTGRSTEAFF.

The CDR3 is CASSPGDRGTEAFF. In nucleotides, the CDR3 is TGCGCCAGCAGCCCGGGGGACAGGGGCACTGAAGCTTTCTTT. The V call is TRBV5-1, the J call TRBJ1-1; 10 bases fit TRBD1. The CDR3 is 14 residues long. Trimming cost V 4 bases and J 4 bases; bases outside gene matches: 4. Germline CDR1 SGHRS, CDR2 YFSETQ.

The CDR3 sequence is CASRGLAGVQNEQFF. For the CDR3, the DNA is TGTGCCAGCAGAGGACTAGCGGGAGTACAGAATGAGCAGTTCTTC. The J gene is TRBJ2-1, the V gene TRBV2, with 13 bases matching TRBD2. Per the germline V gene, CDR1 is SNHLY and CDR2 is FYNNEI. The CDR3 consists of 15 residues. Losses at the gene ends were 6 bases for V and 7 bases for J; bases not matched to a gene: 6.

This clone was seen only a few times. The junction differs from germline at one of its ends, possibly a read error. The gene calls are TRBV5-1 and TRBJ1-2; possibly TRBD1 for D (5 bases). The germline V gene has CDR1 SGHRS and CDR2 YFSETQ. There are 13 residues in the CDR3. This chain's CDR3 is CASSEPGGYGYTF. As DNA, the CDR3 is TGTGCCAGCAGCGAACCGGGGGGCTATGGCTACACCTTC.

J is TRBJ1-2 and V is TRBV7-2; D uncertain. The V end was cut by 1 base, the J end by 0 bases, with 15 bases between. CDR3 length: 17 residues. Germline loops: CDR1 SGHTA, CDR2 FQGNSA. CDR3 bases: TGTGCCAGCAGCTTAGAAACCCGGTTCTACGCTAACTATGGCTACACCTTC. This translates into CASSLETRFYANYGYTF.